The rows below give T cell receptor beta chains drawn from one sample of a study of cytomegalovirus exposure and HLA in healthy donors. Libraries were prepared by immunoSEQ multiplex PCR; TCRdb keeps only in-frame clonotypes and omits some of them. The table shows more than 150,000 clones, with 81% occurring only once. The specimen was PBMCs. The source of these receptors is a man aged 45-65 years in good health and CMV-seronegative. CDR3s include the opening cysteine and the closing phenylalanine or tryptophan. The D gene is left open where the match is weak. Clone sizes are given selectively: once, few, many, or a class where the clone is expanded.

clone size,J gene,V gene,D gene,CDR3 DNA,CDR3 protein
.,TRBJ1-1,TRBV4-1,.,TGCGCCAGCAGCCAAGCGGAGGCGGTGGGCTTAAATGAAGCTTTCTTT,CASSQAEAVGLNEAFF
.,TRBJ1-2,TRBV5-1,TRBD1,TGCGCCAGCAGCGTGACAGGGGTAGGCTACACCTTC,CASSVTGVGYTF
.,TRBJ1-4,TRBV7-2,.,TGTGCCAGCAGCTTAGTGCGAGGTGGTAATGAAAAACTGTTTTTT,CASSLVRGGNEKLFF
.,TRBJ1-1,TRBV5-1,.,TGCGCCAGCAGCTTGGGAGTCAGGGTGGACACTGAAGCTTTCTTT,CASSLGVRVDTEAFF
few,TRBJ2-3,TRBV27,.,TGTGCCAGCGGTAGACAGGCCGCGACAGATACGCAGTATTTT,CASGRQAATDTQYF
.,TRBJ2-3,TRBV6-4,TRBD1,TGTGCCAGCAGTCAGGGACAGGGGATGTACACGTCGGATACGCAGTATTTT,CASSQGQGMYTSDTQYF
.,TRBJ1-3,TRBV5-4,.,TGTGCCAGCAGCGGCACGGGAAACACCATATATTTT,CASSGTGNTIYF
.,TRBJ1-5,TRBV30,TRBD1,TGTGCCTGGAGTAGACAGGGGTTGGCCCAGCATTTT,CAWSRQGLAQHF
.,TRBJ1-5,TRBV6-1,TRBD1,TGTGCCAGCAGTGGCCCCCCCGGGACAGGGTCACGCAATCAGCCCCAGCATTTT,CASSGPPGTGSRNQPQHF
.,TRBJ2-1,TRBV7-2,.,TGTGCCAGCAGCTTGCTTTCTGGACTCGCTTACAATGAGCAGTTCTTC,CASSLLSGLAYNEQFF
.,TRBJ1-1,TRBV7-2,TRBD1,TGTGCCAGCAGCGACCGGGACAGGGTGCATCGGGCTTTCTTT,CASSDRDRVHRAFF
.,TRBJ2-2,TRBV19,.,TGTGCCAGTAAAGTGGGGCCCCGCGGGGAGCTGTTTTTT,CASKVGPRGELFF
.,TRBJ2-7,TRBV5-1,TRBD1,TGCGCCAGCAGCTGGGACAGGGCACCCTACGAGCAGTACTTC,CASSWDRAPYEQYF
.,TRBJ2-3,TRBV9,.,TGTGCCAGCAGCGCCCAACGGGGGACGGATACGCAGTATTTT,CASSAQRGTDTQYF
.,TRBJ1-1,TRBV7-3,.,TGTGCCAGCAGCCAAGCGCTGAACACTGAAGCTTTCTTT,CASSQALNTEAFF
.,TRBJ1-4,TRBV7-9,.,TGTGCCAGCAGCTTAGTACAGGGCGGAGAAAAACTGTTTTTT,CASSLVQGGEKLFF
.,TRBJ1-1,TRBV5-1,TRBD1,TGCGCCAGCAGCTTGGGGCAGGGGGAAAATTTGGCTTTCTTT,CASSLGQGENLAFF
.,TRBJ1-5,TRBV2,.,TGTGCCAGCACCCAGGGTACACCTAGCAATCAGCCCCAGCATTTT,CASTQGTPSNQPQHF
.,TRBJ2-2,TRBV5-4,.,TGTGCCAGCAGCTTCGGTCGAACAGCCGGGGAGCTGTTTTTT,CASSFGRTAGELFF
.,TRBJ1-5,TRBV5-6,.,TGTGCCAGCAGCCCCGGGACAAATAGCAATCAGCCCCAGCATTTT,CASSPGTNSNQPQHF
few,TRBJ2-7,TRBV29-1,.,TGCAGCTTCTCAGGGGACTCCTACGAGCAGTACTTC,CSFSGDSYEQYF
.,TRBJ2-5,TRBV2,.,TGTGCCACGCCAAGGGGACAAAAGGGGGAGACCCAGTACTTC,CATPRGQKGETQYF
.,TRBJ1-2,TRBV10-2,.,TGCGCCAGCAGGGACGGGGTTGGCTACACCTTC,CASRDGVGYTF
.,TRBJ1-1,TRBV11-3,.,TGTGCCGGCGGGAGGGACACTGAAGCTTTCTTT,CAGGRDTEAFF
.,TRBJ2-5,TRBV10-2,.,TGCGCCAGCAGTGAGTCTTGGAGACCCGCGACCCAGTACTTC,CASSESWRPATQYF
.,TRBJ2-3,TRBV2,TRBD2,TGTGCCAGCAGTCTTTTACGGGGGGAGGGAGATACGCAGTATTTT,CASSLLRGEGDTQYF
.,TRBJ2-1,TRBV5-1,.,TGCGCCAGCAGGAGGGGGAGCACAGTGAATGAGCAGTTCTTC,CASRRGSTVNEQFF
once,TRBJ2-1,TRBV2,TRBD1,TGTGCCAGCCAGGGGGCCTACAATGAGCAGTTCTTC,CASQGAYNEQFF
.,TRBJ1-2,TRBV6-5,TRBD1,TGTGCCAGCAGTTCCACAGGGGCAGGATATGGCTACACCTTC,CASSSTGAGYGYTF
.,TRBJ2-5,TRBV29-1,TRBD2,TGCAGCGCAGCGACTAGCGGGAAAGAGACCCAGTACTTC,CSAATSGKETQYF
few,TRBJ1-4,TRBV28,TRBD1,TGTGCCACTTCCTCAACGACAGGGCGGGTTGAAAAACTGTTTTTT,CATSSTTGRVEKLFF
.,TRBJ2-1,TRBV4-3,.,TGCGCCAGCAGCCAAGAGCTAGGTGGGTACAATGAGCGGCAGTTCTTC,CASSQELGGYNERQFF
.,TRBJ1-1,TRBV27,TRBD1,TGTGCCAGCAGTTTTTTTAGTGGGACCTGGGGGGGGACAGGGGCTCACACTGAAGCTTTCTTT,CASSFFSGTWGGTGAHTEAFF
.,TRBJ1-5,TRBV27,.,TGTGCCAGCAGTCTCCCAGGAAGCAATCAGCCCCAGCATTTT,CASSLPGSNQPQHF
.,TRBJ1-1,TRBV29-1,.,TGCAGCGGGGGACAGAACACTGAAGCTTTCTTT,CSGGQNTEAFF